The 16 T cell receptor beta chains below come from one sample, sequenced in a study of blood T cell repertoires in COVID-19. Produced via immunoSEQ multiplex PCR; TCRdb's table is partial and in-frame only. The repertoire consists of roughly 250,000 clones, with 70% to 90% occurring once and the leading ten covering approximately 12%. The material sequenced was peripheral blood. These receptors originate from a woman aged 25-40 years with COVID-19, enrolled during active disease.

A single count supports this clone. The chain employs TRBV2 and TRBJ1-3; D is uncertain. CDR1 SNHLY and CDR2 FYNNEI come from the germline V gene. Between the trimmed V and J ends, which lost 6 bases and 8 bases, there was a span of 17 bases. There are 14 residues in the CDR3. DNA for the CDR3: TGTGCCAGCAGCTACAAAGGTCCCCGGGACACCATATATTTT. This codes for CASSYKGPRDTIYF. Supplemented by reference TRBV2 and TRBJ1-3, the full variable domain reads EPEVTQTPSHQVTQMGQEVILRCVPISNHLYFYWYRQILGQKVEFLVSFYNNEISEKSEIFDDQFSVERPDGSNFTLKIRSTKLEDSAMYFCASSYKGPRDTIYFGEGSWLTVV.

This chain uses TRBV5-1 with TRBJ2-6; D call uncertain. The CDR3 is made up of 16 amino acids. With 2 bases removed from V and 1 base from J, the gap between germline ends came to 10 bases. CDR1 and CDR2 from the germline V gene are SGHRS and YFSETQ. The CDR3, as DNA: TGCGCCAGCAGCTTACCCACAGTTTCTGGGGCCAACGTCCTGACTTTC. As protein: CASSLPTVSGANVLTF.

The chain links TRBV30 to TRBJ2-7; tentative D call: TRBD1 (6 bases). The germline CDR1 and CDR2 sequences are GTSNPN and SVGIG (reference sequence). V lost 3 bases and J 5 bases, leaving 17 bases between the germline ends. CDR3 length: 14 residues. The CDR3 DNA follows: TGTGCCTGGAGCTCAGGGGTGGTAGTCCACGAGCAGTACTTC. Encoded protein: CAWSSGVVVHEQYF.

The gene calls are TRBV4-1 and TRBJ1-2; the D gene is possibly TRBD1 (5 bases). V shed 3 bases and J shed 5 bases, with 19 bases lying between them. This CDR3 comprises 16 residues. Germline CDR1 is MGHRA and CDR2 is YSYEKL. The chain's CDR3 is CASSHPFLREDYGYTF. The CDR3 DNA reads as TGCGCCAGCAGCCACCCGTTTCTCAGGGAAGATTATGGCTACACCTTC.

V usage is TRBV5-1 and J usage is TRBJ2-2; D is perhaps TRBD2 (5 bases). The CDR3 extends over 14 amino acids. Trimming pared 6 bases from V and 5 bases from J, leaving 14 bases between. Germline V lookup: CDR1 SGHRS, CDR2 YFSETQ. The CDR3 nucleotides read TGCGCCAGCAACGGGGATATGGGAACCGGGGAGCTGTTTTTT. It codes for CASNGDMGTGELFF.

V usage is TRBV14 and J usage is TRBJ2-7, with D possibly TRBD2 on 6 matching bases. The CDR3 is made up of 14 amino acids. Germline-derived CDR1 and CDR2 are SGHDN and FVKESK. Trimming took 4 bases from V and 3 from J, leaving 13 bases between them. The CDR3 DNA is TGTGCCAGCAGCCCCAAGGAGGGGCGCTACGAGCAGTACTTC. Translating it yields CASSPKEGRYEQYF.

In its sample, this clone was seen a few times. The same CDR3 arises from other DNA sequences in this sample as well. CDR3 residues: CASSLPRQNTEAFF. Here the CDR3 DNA reads TGTGCCAGCAGCCTACCTCGACAGAACACTGAAGCTTTCTTT. The J gene is TRBJ1-1, the V gene TRBV11-1; no clear D gene. The CDR3 contains 14 residues. CDR1 is SGHAT and CDR2 is FQDESV in the germline V gene (reference sequence). V was shortened by 5 bases and J by 1 base, with 11 bases between the two germline ends.

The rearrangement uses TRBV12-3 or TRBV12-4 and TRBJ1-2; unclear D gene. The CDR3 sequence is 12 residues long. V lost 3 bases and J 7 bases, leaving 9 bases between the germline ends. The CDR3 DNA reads TGTGCCAGCAGTTTGAGACTTGTTGGCTACACCTTC. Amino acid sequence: CASSLRLVGYTF.

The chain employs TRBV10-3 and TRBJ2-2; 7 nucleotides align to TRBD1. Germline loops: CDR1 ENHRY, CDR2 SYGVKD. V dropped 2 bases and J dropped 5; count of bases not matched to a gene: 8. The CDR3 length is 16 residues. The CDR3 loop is CAISEQQGIGTGELFF. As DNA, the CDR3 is TGTGCCATCAGTGAGCAACAGGGGATAGGGACCGGGGAGCTGTTTTTT.

Here the CDR3 reads CASSPWGQGALGAFF. DNA of the CDR3: TGTGCCAGCAGCCCCTGGGGACAGGGGGCTTTGGGAGCTTTCTTT. J is TRBJ1-1 and V is TRBV13, with 12 nucleotides matching TRBD1. The CDR3 runs 15 residues. V dropped 5 bases and J dropped 10; count of bases not matched to a gene: 11. The V gene's germline CDR1 is PRHDT and CDR2 FYEKMQ (reference sequence).

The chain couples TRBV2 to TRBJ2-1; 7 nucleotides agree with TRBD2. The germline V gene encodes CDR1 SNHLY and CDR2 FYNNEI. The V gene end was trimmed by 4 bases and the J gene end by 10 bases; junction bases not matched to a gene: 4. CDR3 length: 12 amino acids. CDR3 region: CASSGGEGEQFF. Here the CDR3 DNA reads TGTGCCAGCAGTGGTGGGGAGGGCGAGCAGTTCTTC.

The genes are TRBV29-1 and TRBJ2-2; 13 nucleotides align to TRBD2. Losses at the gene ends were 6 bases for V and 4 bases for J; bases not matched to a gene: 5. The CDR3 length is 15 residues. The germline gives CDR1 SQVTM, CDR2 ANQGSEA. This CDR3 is CSVGTSGARTGELFF. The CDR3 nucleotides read TGCAGCGTCGGGACTAGCGGGGCCCGCACCGGGGAGCTGTTTTTT.

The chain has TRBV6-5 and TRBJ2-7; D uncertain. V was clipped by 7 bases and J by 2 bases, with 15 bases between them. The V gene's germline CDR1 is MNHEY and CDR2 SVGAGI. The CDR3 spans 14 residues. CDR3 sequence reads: CASKVYHSTYEQYF. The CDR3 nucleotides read TGTGCCAGCAAAGTCTACCACTCAACCTACGAGCAGTACTTC.

In DNA, the CDR3 is TGCGCCAGCAGCTTGTACAGGGGGGACCAAGAGACCCAGTACTTC. It specifies CASSLYRGDQETQYF. This chain links TRBV5-1 with TRBJ2-5; 8 bases map to TRBD1. J was trimmed by 0 bases and V by 1 base; bases with no gene match: 2. The CDR3 contains 15 residues. The germline CDR1 and CDR2 sequences are SGHRS and YFSETQ.

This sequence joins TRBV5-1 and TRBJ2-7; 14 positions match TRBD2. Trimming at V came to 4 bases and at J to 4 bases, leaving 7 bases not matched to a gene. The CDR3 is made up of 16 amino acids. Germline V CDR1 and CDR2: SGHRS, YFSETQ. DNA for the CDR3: TGCGCCAGCAGCAACGGACTAGCGGGGGGTCTTTACGAGCAGTACTTC. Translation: CASSNGLAGGLYEQYF.

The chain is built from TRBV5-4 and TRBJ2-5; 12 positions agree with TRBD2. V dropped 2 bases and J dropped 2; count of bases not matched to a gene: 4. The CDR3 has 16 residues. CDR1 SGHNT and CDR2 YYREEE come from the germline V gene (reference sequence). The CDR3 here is CASSLETSGGQETQYF. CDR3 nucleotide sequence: TGTGCCAGCAGCTTAGAAACTAGCGGGGGGCAAGAGACCCAGTACTTC.